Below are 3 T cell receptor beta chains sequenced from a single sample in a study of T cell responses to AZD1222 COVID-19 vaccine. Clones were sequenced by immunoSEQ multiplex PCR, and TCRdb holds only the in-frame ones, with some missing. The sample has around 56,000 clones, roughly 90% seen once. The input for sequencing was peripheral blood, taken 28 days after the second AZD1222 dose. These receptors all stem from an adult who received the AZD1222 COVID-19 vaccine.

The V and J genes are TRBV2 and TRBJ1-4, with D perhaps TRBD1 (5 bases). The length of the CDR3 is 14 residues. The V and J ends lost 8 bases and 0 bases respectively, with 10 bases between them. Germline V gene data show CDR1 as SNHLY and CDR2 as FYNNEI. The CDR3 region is CASGRGATNEKLFF. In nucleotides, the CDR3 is TGTGCCAGCGGGCGGGGGGCAACTAATGAAAAACTGTTTTTT. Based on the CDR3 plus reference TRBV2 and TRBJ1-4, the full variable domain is EPEVTQTPSHQVTQMGQEVILRCVPISNHLYFYWYRQILGQKVEFLVSFYNNEISEKSEIFDDQFSVERPDGSNFTLKIRSTKLEDSAMYFCASGRGATNEKLFFGSGTQLSVL.

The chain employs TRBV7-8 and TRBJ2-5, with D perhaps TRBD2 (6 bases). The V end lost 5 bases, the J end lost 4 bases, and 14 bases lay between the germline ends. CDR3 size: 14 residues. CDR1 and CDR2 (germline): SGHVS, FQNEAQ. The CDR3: CASSLRLGGETQYF. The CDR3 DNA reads TGTGCCAGCAGCCTGAGACTAGGAGGAGAGACCCAGTACTTC.

The CDR3 is CASRFGQGTEAFF. CDR3 nucleotide sequence: TGTGCCAGCAGATTCGGACAGGGGACTGAAGCTTTCTTT. This chain connects TRBV11-1 to TRBJ1-1; 9 bases are shared with TRBD1. CDR3 length: 13 amino acids. Germline V lookup: CDR1 SGHAT, CDR2 FQDESV (reference sequence). V was pared by 6 bases and J by 5 bases, with 4 bases of the junction left unmatched.